This T cell receptor (beta chain) is from a study of blood T cells in healthy people across ages. Study-level results: Changes in expanded clonotypes were possibly confounded, as the CMV status of donors was unknown.

About this clonotype itself: Its specificity is not known.

The germline gives CDR1 PRHDT, CDR2 FYEKMQ (reference sequence). The length of the CDR3 is 16 residues. The second PCR ran roughly 6 to 12 cycles with a sample-barcoded 5' primer and J-beta primers. TCRdb recomputed calls from the 5' RACE reads with MiXCR, one row per CDR3 protein. The sample lists about 570,000 distinct CDR3 sequences, 27% occurring once. Sequenced: blood. The clonotype was recovered from a woman in her 70s in good health. The chain carries TRBV13 and TRBJ2-5, with TRBD2 matching 10 bases. The DNA end lines up better with TRBJ2-1; the J call may be wrong. The CDR3 nucleotides read TGTGCCAGCAGCCTACTAGCGGGGCGCGTGATCAATGAGCAGTTCTTC. Protein sequence: CASSLLAGRVINEQFF.